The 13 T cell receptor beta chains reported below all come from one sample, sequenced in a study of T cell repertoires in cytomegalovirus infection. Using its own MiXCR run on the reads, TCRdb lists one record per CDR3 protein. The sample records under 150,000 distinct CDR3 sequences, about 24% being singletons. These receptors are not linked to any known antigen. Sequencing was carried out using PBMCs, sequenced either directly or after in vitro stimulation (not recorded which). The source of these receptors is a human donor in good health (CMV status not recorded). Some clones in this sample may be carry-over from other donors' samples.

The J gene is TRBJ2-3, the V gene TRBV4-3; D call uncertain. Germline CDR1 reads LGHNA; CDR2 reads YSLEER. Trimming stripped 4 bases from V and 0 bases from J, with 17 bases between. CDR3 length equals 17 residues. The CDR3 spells CASSRSVALTSTDTQYF. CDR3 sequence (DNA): TGCGCCAGCAGCCGGTCTGTAGCCCTAACTAGCACAGATACGCAGTATTTT.

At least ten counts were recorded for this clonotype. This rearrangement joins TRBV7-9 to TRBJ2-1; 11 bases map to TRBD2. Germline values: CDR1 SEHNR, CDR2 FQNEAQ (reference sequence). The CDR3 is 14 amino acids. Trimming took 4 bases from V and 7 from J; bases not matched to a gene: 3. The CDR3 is CASSSLAGENEQFF. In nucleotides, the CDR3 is TGTGCCAGCAGCTCACTAGCGGGAGAGAATGAGCAGTTCTTC.

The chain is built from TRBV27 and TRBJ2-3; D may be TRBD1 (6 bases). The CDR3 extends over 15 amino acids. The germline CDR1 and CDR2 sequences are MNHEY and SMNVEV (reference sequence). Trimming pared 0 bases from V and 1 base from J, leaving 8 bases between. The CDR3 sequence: CASSLSRGGTDTQYF. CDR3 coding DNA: TGTGCCAGCAGTTTATCCAGGGGAGGCACAGATACGCAGTATTTT.

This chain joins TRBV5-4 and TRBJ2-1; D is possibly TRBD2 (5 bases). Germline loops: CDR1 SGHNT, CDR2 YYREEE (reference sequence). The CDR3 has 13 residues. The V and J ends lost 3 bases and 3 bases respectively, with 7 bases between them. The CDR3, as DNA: TGTGCCAGCAGCTCGGGGTACTACAATGAGCAGTTCTTC. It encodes CASSSGYYNEQFF.

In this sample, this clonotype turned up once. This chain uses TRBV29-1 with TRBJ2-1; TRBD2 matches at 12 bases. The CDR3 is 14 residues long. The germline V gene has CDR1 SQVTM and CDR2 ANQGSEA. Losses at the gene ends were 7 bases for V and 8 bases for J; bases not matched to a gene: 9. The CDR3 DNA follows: TGCAGCGCCCCCCCTAGCGGGAGGGCCCATGAGCAGTTCTTC. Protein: CSAPPSGRAHEQFF.

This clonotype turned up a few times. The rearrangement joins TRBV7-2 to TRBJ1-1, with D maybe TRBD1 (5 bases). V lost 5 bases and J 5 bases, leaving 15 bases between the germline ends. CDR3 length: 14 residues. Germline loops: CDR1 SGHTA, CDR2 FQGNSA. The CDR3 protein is CASSATGTATEAFF. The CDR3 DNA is TGTGCCAGCAGCGCCACCGGGACGGCGACTGAAGCTTTCTTT.

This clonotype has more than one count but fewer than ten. The CDR3 sequence: CASRLSGTYTGELFF. CDR3 DNA: TGTGCCAGCAGGCTTAGCGGGACTTACACCGGGGAGCTGTTTTTT. The gene calls are TRBV5-6 and TRBJ2-2, with 8 bases aligning to TRBD2. Germline V gives CDR1 SGHDT, CDR2 YYEEEE. The CDR3 contains 15 residues. J was trimmed by 3 bases and V by 5 bases; bases with no gene match: 6.

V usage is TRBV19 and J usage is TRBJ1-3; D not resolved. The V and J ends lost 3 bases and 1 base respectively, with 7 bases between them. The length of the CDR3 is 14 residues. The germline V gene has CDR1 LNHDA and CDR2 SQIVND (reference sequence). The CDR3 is CASSISGSGNTIYF. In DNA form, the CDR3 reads TGTGCCAGTAGTATCAGTGGGTCTGGAAACACCATATATTTT.

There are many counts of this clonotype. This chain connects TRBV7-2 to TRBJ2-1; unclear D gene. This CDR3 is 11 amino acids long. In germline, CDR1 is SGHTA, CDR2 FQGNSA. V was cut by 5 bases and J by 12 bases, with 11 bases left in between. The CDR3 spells CASSIDRLQFF. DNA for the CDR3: TGTGCCAGCAGCATAGACCGGTTGCAGTTCTTC.

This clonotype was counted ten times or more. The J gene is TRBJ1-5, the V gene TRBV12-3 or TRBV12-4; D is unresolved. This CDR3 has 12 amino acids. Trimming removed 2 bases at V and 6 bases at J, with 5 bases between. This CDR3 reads CASSLFGQPQHF. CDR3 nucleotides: TGTGCCAGCAGTTTATTCGGTCAGCCCCAGCATTTT.

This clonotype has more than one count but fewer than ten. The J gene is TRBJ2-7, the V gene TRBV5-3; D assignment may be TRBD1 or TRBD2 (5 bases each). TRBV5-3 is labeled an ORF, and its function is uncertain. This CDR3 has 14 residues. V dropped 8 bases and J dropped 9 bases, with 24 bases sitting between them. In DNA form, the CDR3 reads TGTGCCAGCAGCCTCACCGGGACGCCTTCGGGGCAGTACTTC. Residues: CASSLTGTPSGQYF.

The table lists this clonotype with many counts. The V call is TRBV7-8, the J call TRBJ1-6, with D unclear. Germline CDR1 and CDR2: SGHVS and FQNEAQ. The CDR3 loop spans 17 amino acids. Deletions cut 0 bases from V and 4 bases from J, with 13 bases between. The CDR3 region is CASSLARDLIYNSPLHF. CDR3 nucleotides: TGTGCCAGCAGCTTAGCGCGAGATCTTATATATAATTCACCCCTCCACTTT.

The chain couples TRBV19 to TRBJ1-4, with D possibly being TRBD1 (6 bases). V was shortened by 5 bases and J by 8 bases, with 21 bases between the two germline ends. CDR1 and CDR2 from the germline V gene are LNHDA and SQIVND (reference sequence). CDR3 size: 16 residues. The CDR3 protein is CASSVPPTGLGEKLFF. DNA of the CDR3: TGTGCCAGTAGTGTCCCTCCGACAGGCTTAGGAGAAAAACTGTTTTTT.